These 21 T cell receptor beta chains were all obtained from the same sample, sequenced in a study of blood T cell repertoires in COVID-19. Assay: immunoSEQ multiplex PCR; the TCRdb copy retains only in-frame clones and omits some. The sample includes some 300,000 clones, more than 75% of them seen just once. The sequenced material came from PBMCs or T cells enriched from blood (not recorded which). These TCRs come from a woman aged 55-70 years in a cohort exposed to, infected with or recovered from COVID-19 (not recorded which).

The chain combines TRBV6-5 with TRBJ2-5; the D gene is possibly TRBD1 (5 bases). Germline V lookup: CDR1 MNHEY, CDR2 SVGAGI. V was pared by 6 bases and J by 3 bases, with 17 bases between. The CDR3 consists of 15 residues. CDR3 protein: CASSDPDKLKETQYF. CDR3 sequence (DNA): TGTGCCAGCAGCGACCCGGACAAGTTGAAAGAGACCCAGTACTTC.

The chain recombines TRBV18 with TRBJ1-1; maybe TRBD1 (5 bases). V was trimmed by 3 bases and J by 13 bases, leaving 12 bases between them. Germline V lookup: CDR1 KGHSH, CDR2 LQKENI. This CDR3 spans 11 amino acids. The CDR3 sequence is CASSPSGGVFF. CDR3 coding DNA: TGTGCCAGCTCACCGTCCGGAGGGGTTTTCTTT.

The chain joins TRBV21-1 to TRBJ2-4; whether TRBD2, the table's D call, matches the DNA was not checked. TRBV21-1 is a pseudogene segment. The CDR3 contains 15 residues. The CDR3: CASSKVGGAKNIQYF. For the CDR3, the DNA is TGTGCCAGCAGCAAAGTGGGCGGGGCCAAAAACATTCAGTACTTC.

The chain couples TRBV11-3 to TRBJ2-7, with D possibly being TRBD1 (8 bases). CDR1 is SGHNT, CDR2 YENEEA, per germline. This CDR3 contains 14 residues. V dropped 11 bases and J dropped 4 bases, with 21 bases sitting between them. The CDR3 DNA reads as TGTGCCGGACCTGATGGACAGGGAGGGTACGAGCAGTACTTC. Translated: CAGPDGQGGYEQYF. Full variable domain (missing parts from reference TRBV11-3 and TRBJ2-7): EAGVVQSPRYKIIEKKQPVAFWCNPISGHNTLYWYLQNLGQGPELLIRYENEEAVDDSQLPKDRFSAERLKGVDSTLKIQPAELGDSAVYLCAGPDGQGGYEQYFGPGTRLTVT.

The rearrangement joins TRBV7-9 to TRBJ1-1, with 9 bases fitting TRBD1. The CDR3 contains 15 residues. Trimming cost V 7 bases and J 6 bases; bases outside gene matches: 12. Germline values: CDR1 SEHNR, CDR2 FQNEAQ (reference sequence). Written as DNA, the CDR3 is TGTGCCAGCACCATTGCGAGGGACAGGGCTCCTGAAGCTTTCTTT. Protein product: CASTIARDRAPEAFF.

CDR3 sequence (DNA): TGTGCCTGGAGAGCTCCCGGGAAACGCAATCAGCCCCAGCATTTT. Its translation: CAWRAPGKRNQPQHF. This chain connects TRBV30 to TRBJ1-5; no definite D call. CDR3 length: 15 amino acids. V was trimmed by 3 bases and J by 2 bases, leaving 14 bases between them. Germline assignment: CDR1 GTSNPN and CDR2 SVGIG (reference sequence).

The V call is TRBV3-1 (or the pseudogene TRBV3-2), the J call TRBJ1-5; D is possibly TRBD1 (6 bases). Trimming stripped 1 base from V and 6 bases from J, with 16 bases between. In germline, CDR1 is LGHDT, CDR2 YNNKEL (reference sequence). The CDR3 spans 16 residues. The CDR3 nucleotides read TGTGCCAGCAGCCAAGGAGCGCGGGGGGCGAGTCAGCCCCAGCATTTT. As protein: CASSQGARGASQPQHF.

This chain joins TRBV2 and TRBJ1-6; a weak D match, TRBD1 (5 bases). Germline V gene sequence: CDR1 SNHLY, CDR2 FYNNEI. The CDR3 totals 17 residues. The germline V and J ends were trimmed by 3 bases and 0 bases, with 12 bases remaining between them. CDR3 loop: CASSEGRGSSYNSPLHF. In nucleotides, the CDR3 is TGTGCCAGCAGTGAGGGGCGGGGATCCTCCTATAATTCACCCCTCCACTTT.

The rearrangement links TRBV6-2 or TRBV6-3 to TRBJ2-3; TRBD2 matches 7 bases. The CDR3 totals 17 residues. Per the germline V gene, CDR1 is MNHEY and CDR2 is SVGEGT. The trim removed 3 bases at V and 0 bases at J, leaving 9 bases unmatched. Written as DNA, the CDR3 is TGTGCCAGCAGTTATCCCACTAGCGCCACTAGCACAGATACGCAGTATTTT. Its translation is CASSYPTSATSTDTQYF.

This rearrangement joins TRBV6-1 to TRBJ2-1, with TRBD2 matching 8 bases. The ends lost 4 bases at V and 3 bases at J; junction bases unmatched: 5. Germline V lookup: CDR1 MNHNS, CDR2 SASEGT. The CDR3 runs to 15 residues. The CDR3 DNA sequence: TGTGCCAGCAGTGTGAGCGGGAGAATCTACAATGAGCAGTTCTTC. The encoded protein is CASSVSGRIYNEQFF.

V gene TRBV27 combines with J gene TRBJ2-5; 15 nucleotides line up with TRBD2. The V gene end was trimmed by 4 bases and the J gene end by 0 bases; junction bases not matched to a gene: 9. There are 19 residues in the CDR3. Germline V lookup: CDR1 MNHEY, CDR2 SMNVEV (reference sequence). For the CDR3, the DNA is TGTGCCAGCAGTTCACAACAGGGGACTAGCGGGAGGCACCAAGAGACCCAGTACTTC. It is translated as CASSSQQGTSGRHQETQYF.

The CDR3 protein is CAWSVDRSGNTIYF. CDR3 DNA: TGTGCCTGGAGTGTCGACAGGAGTGGAAACACCATATATTTT. The chain has TRBV30 and TRBJ1-3; TRBD1 is a possible D gene (6 bases). V lost 0 bases, J lost 3 bases, and 9 bases lay in between. CDR1 and CDR2 from the germline V gene are GTSNPN and SVGIG (reference sequence). The CDR3 totals 14 residues. The full variable domain, with the rest looked up from reference TRBV30 and TRBJ1-3, is SQTIHQWPATLVQPVGSPLSLECTVEGTSNPNLYWYRQAAGRGLQLLFYSVGIGQISSEVPQNLSASRPQDRQFILSSKKLLLSDSGFYLCAWSVDRSGNTIYFGEGSWLTVV.

The table lists this clone with a count of one. The V call is TRBV5-1, the J call TRBJ1-3; tentative D call: TRBD1 (6 bases). The CDR3 has 15 amino acids. Germline CDR1 reads SGHRS; CDR2 reads YFSETQ. Between the trimmed V and J ends, which lost 0 bases and 1 base, there was a span of 8 bases. The CDR3 sequence: CASSLDRVSGNTIYF. The CDR3 DNA is TGCGCCAGCAGCTTGGACAGGGTATCTGGAAACACCATATATTTT.

This chain links TRBV19 with TRBJ1-5; D is possibly TRBD1 (5 bases). V gave up 3 bases and J gave up 5 bases, with 17 bases separating them. This CDR3 comprises 16 residues. CDR1 is LNHDA and CDR2 is SQIVND in the germline V gene (reference sequence). CDR3 amino acids: CASSMRREYQDQPQHF. The CDR3 DNA sequence: TGTGCCAGTAGTATGCGCAGGGAATATCAGGATCAGCCCCAGCATTTT.

The chain employs TRBV5-4 and TRBJ2-7; D is possibly TRBD2 (6 bases). Trimming removed 2 bases at V and 2 bases at J, with 8 bases between. This CDR3 spans 13 amino acids. Germline V gene data show CDR1 as SGHNT and CDR2 as YYREEE (reference sequence). CDR3 sequence: CASSFRGTYEQYF. CDR3 DNA: TGTGCCAGCAGCTTTCGGGGGACCTACGAGCAGTACTTC.

V usage is TRBV9 and J usage is TRBJ2-3; 7 bases map to TRBD1. Per the germline V gene, CDR1 is SGDLS and CDR2 is YYNGEE. This CDR3 is built from 15 residues. J gave up 3 bases and V 4 bases, and 8 bases lay outside the gene matches. The CDR3 reads CASSRVGQDTDTQYF. The DNA for the CDR3 is TGTGCCAGCAGCCGGGTTGGACAGGATACAGATACGCAGTATTTT.

The chain carries TRBV11-2 and TRBJ2-2; D might be TRBD2 (6 bases). This CDR3 has 16 amino acids. Per the germline V gene, CDR1 is SGHAT and CDR2 is FQNNGV. The V gene lost 0 bases and the J gene lost 5 bases, with 13 bases spanning the gap. In DNA form, the CDR3 reads TGTGCCAGCAGCTTAGATCGGGCGGGGAGGACCGGGGAGCTGTTTTTT. Its translation: CASSLDRAGRTGELFF.

This chain connects TRBV7-6 to TRBJ2-1, with TRBD2 identical over 12 bases. Germline V lookup: CDR1 SGHVS, CDR2 FNYEAQ. This CDR3 comprises 15 residues. The V gene end was trimmed by 1 base and the J gene end by 9 bases; junction bases not matched to a gene: 4. CDR3 in amino acids: CASSLGLAGEFEQFF. The CDR3 DNA follows: TGTGCCAGCAGCTTAGGACTAGCGGGAGAATTTGAGCAGTTCTTC.

The chain joins TRBV7-2 to TRBJ2-7; 8 bases line up with TRBD2. Germline CDR1 reads SGHTA; CDR2 reads FQGNSA. After removal of 2 bases from V and 0 bases from J, the junction contained 0 bases not matched to a gene. The CDR3 totals 14 residues. CDR3 region: CASSLSGSSYEQYF. Here the CDR3 DNA reads TGTGCCAGCAGCTTAAGCGGGAGCTCCTACGAGCAGTACTTC.

This clone was detected only once. The DNA for the CDR3 is TGTGCCAGCAGCTTGGGACAGGCCACTAACTATGGCTACACCTTC. Translation: CASSLGQATNYGYTF. V is TRBV5-6 and J is TRBJ1-2, with D tentatively TRBD1 (6 bases). Trimming took 0 bases from V and 0 from J, leaving 9 bases between them. The CDR3 covers 15 residues. Germline V lookup: CDR1 SGHDT, CDR2 YYEEEE. The whole variable domain, remainder taken from reference TRBV5-6 and TRBJ1-2, is DAGVTQSPTHLIKTRGQQVTLRCSPKSGHDTVSWYQQALGQGPQFIFQYYEEEERQRGNFPDRFSGHQFPNYSSELNVNALLLGDSALYLCASSLGQATNYGYTFGSGTRLTVV.

This chain connects TRBV19 to TRBJ1-1; the D gene is possibly TRBD1 (6 bases). The CDR3 is made up of 15 amino acids. Germline V gene sequence: CDR1 LNHDA, CDR2 SQIVND (reference sequence). Trimming cost V 5 bases and J 0 bases, with 13 bases left between them. CDR3 amino acids: CASSRGQILNTEAFF. The CDR3 DNA is TGTGCCAGTAGTCGAGGACAGATCCTGAACACTGAAGCTTTCTTT.